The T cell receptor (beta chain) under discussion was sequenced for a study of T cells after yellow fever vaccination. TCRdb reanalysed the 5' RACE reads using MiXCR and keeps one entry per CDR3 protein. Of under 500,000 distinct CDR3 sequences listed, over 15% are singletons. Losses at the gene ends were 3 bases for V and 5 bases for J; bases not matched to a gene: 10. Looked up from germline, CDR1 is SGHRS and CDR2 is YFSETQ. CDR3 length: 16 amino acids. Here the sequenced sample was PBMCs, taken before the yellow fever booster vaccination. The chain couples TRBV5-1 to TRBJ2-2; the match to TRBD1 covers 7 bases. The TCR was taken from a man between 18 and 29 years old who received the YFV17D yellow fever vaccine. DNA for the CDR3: TGCGCCAGCAGCTCGCGCTCGGGACAGCTAACCGGGGAGCTGTTTTTT. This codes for CASSSRSGQLTGELFF.